These 11 T cell receptor beta chains came from one sample sequenced in a study of blood T cell repertoires in COVID-19. TCRdb's copy holds only in-frame clones and misses some; the assay was immunoSEQ multiplex PCR. The sample has approximately 110,000 clones, roughly 80% seen once. What was sequenced was peripheral blood. These receptor sequences come from a woman aged 60-70 years with acute or convalescent COVID-19.

This clone turned up a few times. V is TRBV28 and J is TRBJ1-3; possible D gene TRBD1, 6 bases. The CDR3 contains 15 residues. Germline assignment: CDR1 MDHEN and CDR2 SYDVKM. The V end lost 7 bases, the J end lost 0 bases, and 13 bases lay between the germline ends. CDR3 region: CASKAGDNSGNTIYF. Here the CDR3 DNA reads TGTGCCAGCAAGGCAGGGGACAACTCTGGAAACACCATATATTTT.

V is TRBV2 and J is TRBJ2-5; weak D call: TRBD2 (6 bases). Trimming removed 7 bases from V and 0 bases from J, with 12 bases in between. The CDR3 length is 14 residues. The V gene's germline CDR1 is SNHLY and CDR2 FYNNEI. CDR3 in amino acids: CASMTRRDQETQYF. CDR3 nucleotides: TGTGCCAGCATGACGCGGAGGGACCAAGAGACCCAGTACTTC.

The rearrangement uses TRBV19 and TRBJ2-5, with TRBD2 matching over 14 bases. CDR3 length: 16 residues. V lost 5 bases to trimming and J lost 4 bases; unmatched junction nucleotides: 6. The V gene's germline CDR1 is LNHDA and CDR2 SQIVND (reference sequence). The CDR3 DNA reads as TGTGCCAGTAGTCCCCCCGGACTAGCGGGAGGAGAGACCCAGTACTTC. This translates into CASSPPGLAGGETQYF. Together with reference TRBV19 and TRBJ2-5, the CDR3 gives the full variable domain: DGGITQSPKYLFRKEGQNVTLSCEQNLNHDAMYWYRQDPGQGLRLIYYSQIVNDFQKGDIAEGYSVSREKKESFPLTVTSAQKNPTAFYLCASSPPGLAGGETQYFGPGTRLLVL.

J is TRBJ1-3 and V is TRBV28; D remains ambiguous. The ends were cut back, 6 bases at V and 0 bases at J, with 12 bases in the middle. The CDR3 totals 15 residues. The germline gives CDR1 MDHEN, CDR2 SYDVKM. The CDR3, as DNA: TGTGCCAGCAGCCTCAGGCGGGGCTCTGGAAACACCATATATTTT. The encoded protein is CASSLRRGSGNTIYF.

There are many counts of this clone. The chain has TRBV2 and TRBJ2-2; 7 bases are shared with TRBD1. V shed 2 bases and J 6 bases; nucleotides not matched to a gene: 6. Germline CDR1 SNHLY, CDR2 FYNNEI. The CDR3 extends over 15 amino acids. The CDR3 here is CASSETGQSPGELFF. The DNA for the CDR3 is TGTGCCAGCAGTGAAACGGGACAGTCGCCCGGGGAGCTGTTTTTT.

The chain carries TRBV4-2 and TRBJ1-4; no clear D. Germline CDR1 LGHNA, CDR2 YNFKEQ. The CDR3 sequence is 16 residues long. V lost 1 base and J 1 base, leaving 10 bases between the germline ends. The CDR3 coding sequence is TGTGCCAGCAGCCAAGGCTCGGGAGAAACTAATGAAAAACTGTTTTTT. This sequence encodes CASSQGSGETNEKLFF.

CDR3 nucleotides: TGTGCCAGCAGCCGGGGTGGAAAGGGGAACAATGAGCAGTTCTTC. Protein: CASSRGGKGNNEQFF. V gene TRBV6-2 or TRBV6-3 combines with J gene TRBJ2-1; D may match TRBD1 or TRBD2 (5 bases each). Germline V gene data show CDR1 as MNHEY and CDR2 as SVGEGT. The CDR3 consists of 15 residues. V lost 6 bases and J 5 bases, leaving 17 bases between the germline ends.

The J gene is TRBJ2-2, the V gene TRBV6-2 or TRBV6-3; TRBD2 aligns across 7 bases. Germline V lookup: CDR1 MNHEY, CDR2 SVGEGT. V lost 5 bases to trimming and J lost 2 bases; unmatched junction nucleotides: 2. This CDR3 is built from 14 residues. DNA of the CDR3: TGTGCCAGCAGTCTAGCGGCTAACACCGGGGAGCTGTTTTTT. Translating gives CASSLAANTGELFF.

The chain recombines TRBV29-1 with TRBJ2-3, with TRBD2 matching over 14 bases. With V trimmed by 7 bases and J by 5 bases, 5 bases remained unmatched. The CDR3 loop spans 14 amino acids. Germline V gene data show CDR1 as SQVTM and CDR2 as ANQGSEA. In nucleotides, the CDR3 is TGCAGCGGGCGGACTAGCGGGAGGATAGATACGCAGTATTTT. Its protein is CSGRTSGRIDTQYF.

This clone was observed a handful of times. The V gene is TRBV3-1 (or the pseudogene TRBV3-2), the J gene TRBJ1-4; 7 bases line up with TRBD1. This CDR3 has 15 residues. Looked up from germline, CDR1 is LGHDT and CDR2 is YNNKEL (reference sequence). After removal of 4 bases from V and 1 base from J, the junction contained 3 bases not matched to a gene. The CDR3 here is CASSPSGGTNEKLFF. CDR3 bases: TGTGCCAGCAGCCCCTCAGGGGGAACTAATGAAAAACTGTTTTTT.

The V and J genes are TRBV9 and TRBJ1-6, with 9 bases matching TRBD1. V gave up 3 bases and J gave up 7 bases; unmatched junction bases: 5. Germline values: CDR1 SGDLS, CDR2 YYNGEE. There are 15 residues in the CDR3. The CDR3, as DNA: TGTGCCAGCAGCGGCCCCGGGACAGGGAATTCACCCCTCCACTTT. This sequence encodes CASSGPGTGNSPLHF.